The 15 T cell receptor beta chains below were found in one sample sequenced in a study of OX40 agonist ivuxolimab in advanced cancers. The library was made by the immunoSEQ multiplex PCR assay. In TCRdb, the immuneACCESS table is reduced to in-frame sequences with V and J assigned. These tables do not hold every clone; where another copy was compared, an unresolved V gene accounts for under half, and the others remain unexplained. The sample contains fewer than 20,000 clones, 80% to 90% of them found a single time. The ten largest clones represent around 20% of the sample. The specimen was CD4+ or CD8+ T cells sorted from blood, collected in a trial of the OX40 agonist ivuxolimab. These receptors all stem from an adult with an advanced solid tumor such as melanoma, head and neck, liver or kidney cancer.

The chain has TRBV27 and TRBJ2-7, with TRBD1 identical over 10 bases. Losses at the gene ends were 6 bases for V and 3 bases for J; bases not matched to a gene: 2. The CDR3 is 13 amino acids. Germline V gives CDR1 MNHEY, CDR2 SMNVEV (reference sequence). The CDR3 loop is CASRGTGDYEQYF. The CDR3 DNA follows: TGTGCCAGCAGGGGGACAGGGGACTACGAGCAGTACTTC.

The genes are TRBV19 and TRBJ2-1, with D unclear. V lost 1 base, J lost 4 bases, and 8 bases lay in between. In germline, CDR1 is LNHDA, CDR2 SQIVND (reference sequence). The CDR3 runs to 14 residues. CDR3 amino acids: CASSIAPGYNEQFF. Written as DNA, the CDR3 is TGTGCCAGTAGTATAGCCCCCGGATACAATGAGCAGTTCTTC.

This chain joins TRBV9 and TRBJ1-1; D call uncertain. Germline V lookup: CDR1 SGDLS, CDR2 YYNGEE. The V end was cut by 3 bases, the J end by 1 base, with 10 bases between. The CDR3 consists of 14 residues. This CDR3 reads CASSAEVRNTEAFF. The CDR3 DNA reads as TGTGCCAGCAGCGCCGAGGTGAGGAACACTGAAGCTTTCTTT.

The chain uses TRBV27 and TRBJ2-2; D perhaps matches TRBD2 (6 bases). Germline CDR1 and CDR2: MNHEY and SMNVEV (reference sequence). Trimming removed 2 bases at V and 0 bases at J, with 10 bases between. The length of the CDR3 is 16 residues. The CDR3 DNA is TGTGCCAGCAGTTTAAATAGCGGAGCGAACACCGGGGAGCTGTTTTTT. Amino acids: CASSLNSGANTGELFF.

J is TRBJ2-7 and V is TRBV7-8; 10 bases agree with TRBD2. Germline lookup yields CDR1 SGHVS and CDR2 FQNEAQ. V gave up 6 bases and J gave up 4 bases; unmatched junction bases: 9. This CDR3 comprises 15 residues. The CDR3 bases are TGTGCCAGCAGGTTCGGGACTAGCGAAAATTACGAGCAGTACTTC. It specifies CASRFGTSENYEQYF.

This chain connects TRBV7-8 to TRBJ2-5, with TRBD2 matching over 16 bases. Trimming took 5 bases from V and 4 from J; bases not matched to a gene: 7. CDR3 length: 17 amino acids. Germline V gene data show CDR1 as SGHVS and CDR2 as FQNEAQ. The CDR3 loop is CASSQGLAGGRGETQYF. The CDR3 region has the DNA TGTGCCAGCAGCCAGGGACTAGCGGGAGGGAGGGGAGAGACCCAGTACTTC.

This clone was seen only a few times. V gene TRBV5-1 combines with J gene TRBJ2-1; weak D call: TRBD2 (5 bases). Germline CDR1 reads SGHRS; CDR2 reads YFSETQ. The CDR3 totals 15 residues. Trimming shortened V by 1 base and J by 0 bases, and 8 bases separated the two germline ends. The CDR3 here is CASSLSTSSYNEQFF. CDR3 DNA: TGCGCCAGCAGCTTGTCTACTAGCTCCTACAATGAGCAGTTCTTC. The variable domain in full, with the rest retrieved from reference TRBV5-1 and TRBJ2-1, is KAGVTQTPRYLIKTRGQQVTLSCSPISGHRSVSWYQQTPGQGLQFLFEYFSETQRNKGNFPGRFSGRQFSNSRSEMNVSTLELGDSALYLCASSLSTSSYNEQFFGPGTRLTVL.

The V and J genes are TRBV27 and TRBJ2-2; D might be TRBD2 (5 bases). Germline-derived CDR1 and CDR2 are MNHEY and SMNVEV (reference sequence). Trimming cost V 8 bases and J 1 base, with 11 bases left between them. The CDR3 is 14 residues long. The CDR3 reads CASCWGVNTGELFF. DNA for the CDR3: TGTGCCAGCTGCTGGGGAGTGAACACCGGGGAGCTGTTTTTT.

The CDR3 DNA is TGCAGTGCATGGCTGACAGATACGCAGTATTTT. Amino acids: CSAWLTDTQYF. V gene TRBV20-1 combines with J gene TRBJ2-3; no clear D. The germline V gene encodes CDR1 DFQATT and CDR2 SNEGSKA (reference sequence). The CDR3 extends over 11 amino acids. V lost 6 bases and J lost 3, with 7 bases in between.

This chain connects TRBV7-9 to TRBJ2-7; 10 positions match TRBD2. This CDR3 has 16 amino acids. Germline V gene sequence: CDR1 SEHNR, CDR2 FQNEAQ (reference sequence). The V and J ends lost 4 bases and 1 base, in that order; junction bases with no gene match: 7. The DNA of the CDR3 is TGTGCCAGCAGCTCCTTACTAGCGGGAAGATCCTACGAGCAGTACTTC. Protein sequence: CASSSLLAGRSYEQYF. Full variable domain (rest looked up from reference TRBV7-9 and TRBJ2-7): DTGVSQNPRHKITKRGQNVTFRCDPISEHNRLYWYRQTLGQGPEFLTYFQNEAQLEKSRLLSDRFSAERPKGSFSTLEIQRTEQGDSAMYLCASSSLLAGRSYEQYFGPGTRLTVT.

The chain employs TRBV19 and TRBJ2-7; 10 bases fit TRBD2. Germline CDR1 is LNHDA and CDR2 is SQIVND (reference sequence). V dropped 3 bases and J dropped 3; count of bases not matched to a gene: 8. The CDR3 runs to 16 residues. The CDR3 loop reads CASSMGLASADYEQYF. The CDR3 bases are TGTGCCAGTAGTATGGGACTAGCGTCGGCTGACTACGAGCAGTACTTC.

The DNA for the CDR3 is TGTGCCGGGGGGAGGGGAGACGGCAATCAGCCCCAGCATTTT. It encodes CAGGRGDGNQPQHF. V gene TRBV28 combines with J gene TRBJ1-5; possible D gene TRBD1, 5 bases. CDR3 length: 14 amino acids. Deletions cut 11 bases from V and 2 bases from J, with 16 bases between. Germline loops: CDR1 MDHEN, CDR2 SYDVKM.

This chain links TRBV30 with TRBJ2-1; D tentatively fits TRBD1 or TRBD2 (6 bases each). This CDR3 has 13 amino acids. Germline V gene lookup returns CDR1 GTSNPN and CDR2 SVGIG (reference sequence). Between the trimmed V and J ends, which lost 4 bases and 12 bases, there was a span of 19 bases. CDR3 in DNA: TGTGCCTGGACAACCCCGGGGGCCTCGGGGCAGTTCTTC. It is translated as CAWTTPGASGQFF.

The V gene is TRBV7-2, the J gene TRBJ2-3, with a possible D match to TRBD1 (5 bases). V was pared by 5 bases and J by 1 base, with 13 bases between. The CDR3 is 15 residues long. The germline CDR1 and CDR2 sequences are SGHTA and FQGNSA. The CDR3 is CASSPQGGGTDTQYF. The CDR3, as DNA: TGTGCCAGCAGCCCCCAGGGTGGCGGCACAGATACGCAGTATTTT.

The chain is built from TRBV15 and TRBJ2-1; D is possibly TRBD2 (6 bases). The length of the CDR3 is 15 residues. Trimming cost V 8 bases and J 5 bases, with 19 bases left between them. Per germline, CDR1 LNHNV and CDR2 YYDKDF (reference sequence). In DNA, the CDR3 is TGTGCCACCGAAGCCCGGGGACTGCGGGACAATGAGCAGTTCTTC. Its translation: CATEARGLRDNEQFF.